This T cell receptor (beta chain) was documented in a study of T cell responses to AZD1222 COVID-19 vaccine. Background on the study: Second-dose groups at about 4 or about 12 weeks were pooled.

Concerning this clone itself: What it binds is not known.

TCRdb keeps only in-frame clones here, not all; method: immunoSEQ multiplex PCR. The sample lists 85,000 to 130,000 clones; about 90% were seen once. Study-wide points: Nearly half of unique spike-specific TCRs reportedly avoided B.1.351 and B.1.1.7 mutated regions. White British donors predominated, females outnumbered males, and clonal diversity was possibly underestimated.

The clonotype originates from an adult in good health. Sequences were derived from peripheral blood, sampled on day 0 of AZD1222 vaccination.

As DNA, the CDR3 is TGTGCCAGCAGCCAAGTCGGGGGTTCTGAAGCTTTCTTT. This encodes CASSQVGGSEAFF. The chain has TRBV4-2 and TRBJ1-1; possibly TRBD1 for D (5 bases). Trimming took off 1 base at V and 6 bases at J, with 9 bases between the two ends. The CDR3 runs 13 residues. Germline assignment: CDR1 LGHNA and CDR2 YNFKEQ.